This TCR beta chain was sequenced during a study of human T cells and chemical hapten exposure. At the level of the study: TCR yields differed between samples (mainly from small differences in pooled library volume).

The library tagged each cDNA molecule with unique molecular identifiers. Original processing notes: Sample TCR counts, which ranged from roughly 23,224 to 750,000, had a median of around 96,000. Using its own MiXCR run on the RACE reads, TCRdb lists one record per CDR3 protein. The V and J calls and clone size are TCRdb's, not the authors'. The table has 60,000 to 80,000 distinct CDR3 sequences, more than 30% seen once. Details on this clonotype: Germline is not matched at one junction end, which may reflect a read error.

Sample time point: patch test 1, 2 weeks after DPC sensitization. The sample's treatment: therapeutic diphenylcyclopropenone sensitization with weekly scalp DPC. Germline assignment: CDR1 SGHTA and CDR2 FQGNSA. This CDR3 comprises 16 residues. The sequencing used whole blood, collected in connection with sensitization to the hapten diphenylcyclopropenone (DPC). The chain couples TRBV7-2 to TRBJ2-3, with 10 bases lining up with TRBD2. This TCR derives from a man aged 35 to 55 with alopecia areata. Some clones in this sample may be carry-over from other donors' samples. The CDR3: CASSLAGGSFTDTQYF. As DNA, the CDR3 is TGTGCCAGCAGTTTAGCGGGAGGCTCATTCACAGATACGCAGTATTTT. The complete variable domain, with remaining parts taken from reference TRBV7-2 and TRBJ2-3, reads GAGVSQSPSNKVTEKGKDVELRCDPISGHTALYWYRQSLGQGLEFLIYFQGNSAPDKSGLPSDRFSAERTGGSVSTLTIQRTQQEDSAVYLCASSLAGGSFTDTQYFGPGTRLTVL.